What follows are 14 T cell receptor beta chains derived from one specimen sequenced in a study of tumor-infiltrating lymphocytes in primary liver carcinoma. The tissue used was unsorted bulk material of about 19-33 mg. RNA and DNA were co-extracted from it with the AllPrep DNA/RNA mini kit. A primer in the constant region served to generate TCR beta cDNA from around 500 ng of total RNA. ARM-PCR was slightly modified, and three nested multiplex PCR rounds with it gave rise to the TCR beta libraries. In the first two PCR rounds, TRBV1-TRBV30 forward primers were paired with a C-beta reverse primer, and each round lasted about 10 cycles. TCRdb analysed the multiplex PCR reads with MiXCR anew, one entry per CDR3 protein. Of around 56,000 distinct CDR3 sequences listed, over 65% are singletons. The specimen was liver tumor tissue from sampling region 2. Subset here: tumor region T2, inferior pole. The source of these receptors is a man aged 35-49 years with primary liver carcinoma and hepatitis B virus infection.

This clonotype was picked up many times. CDR3 coding DNA: TGCGCCAGCAGCCAAGAACAGCGCTACGAGCAGTACTTC. Translating it yields CASSQEQRYEQYF. The V gene is TRBV4-3, the J gene TRBJ2-7; D remains unclear. V was trimmed by 0 bases and J by 3 bases, leaving 6 bases between them. The CDR3 covers 13 residues. The V gene's germline CDR1 is LGHNA and CDR2 YSLEER.

This clonotype is a singleton in its sample. The gene calls are TRBV5-1 and TRBJ1-2; 7 nucleotides match TRBD1. Germline CDR1 and CDR2: SGHRS and YFSETQ. The V gene end was trimmed by 4 bases and the J gene end by 5 bases; junction bases not matched to a gene: 23. The CDR3 is 19 residues long. CDR3 region: CASSSPSTGMGEGKYGYTF. The CDR3 coding sequence is TGCGCCAGCAGCAGCCCCTCGACAGGGATGGGGGAAGGGAAGTATGGCTACACCTTC.

V usage is TRBV7-6 and J usage is TRBJ1-3, with unresolved D. The CDR3 spans 13 residues. CDR1 and CDR2 from the germline V gene are SGHVS and FNYEAQ. The V end was cut by 1 base, the J end by 0 bases, with 1 base between. CDR3: CASSLVSGNTIYF. The CDR3 DNA reads as TGTGCCAGCAGCTTAGTCTCTGGAAACACCATATATTTT.

On this clonotype: The junction and the germline gene differ at one end; a read error may be behind it. The chain couples TRBV30 to TRBJ2-5, with no clear D. This CDR3 is built from 13 residues. CDR1 GTSNPN and CDR2 SVGIG come from the germline V gene (reference sequence). This CDR3 is CAWTREYQETRYF. CDR3 DNA: TGTGCCTGGACCAGAGAGTACCAAGAGACCCGGTATTTC.

This clonotype was seen once. The chain links TRBV28 to TRBJ1-6, with D possibly being TRBD1 (6 bases). The CDR3 has 13 amino acids. Germline V gene sequence: CDR1 MDHEN, CDR2 SYDVKM. V lost 7 bases and J lost 9, with 13 bases in between. CDR3 coding DNA: TGTGCCAGCAAACAGGGTGCGAGTTCACCCCTCCACTTT. Its translation is CASKQGASSPLHF.

This clonotype occurred a few times. A much larger clone lies one base from this, so it may be a read error. The rearrangement joins TRBV14 to TRBJ2-1; 9 positions match TRBD1. The CDR3 is 15 residues long. Germline CDR1 SGHDN, CDR2 FVKESK. CDR3: CTSSHRGRFNNEQFF. The CDR3 nucleotides are TGTACCAGCAGCCACAGGGGGCGGTTTAACAATGAGCAGTTCTTC.

Points on this clonotype: Its ends do not fully match the called genes, so a read error is possible. The CDR3: CANSQGLAGMVDTQYF. The CDR3 coding sequence is TGCGCCAACAGCCAGGGACTAGCGGGAATGGTGGATACGCAGTATTTT. The rearrangement links TRBV4-3 to TRBJ2-3; 13 nucleotides agree with TRBD2. The CDR3 is 16 residues long. Germline loops: CDR1 LGHNA, CDR2 YSLEER.

This clonotype was seen a single time. A much larger clone differs by one base, so this may be a read error. For the CDR3, the DNA is TGTGCCAGCAGCTCGACCGGGCGGGGGGACTATGAGCAGTTCTTC. Protein product: CASSSTGRGDYEQFF. The gene calls are TRBV11-1 and TRBJ2-1; TRBD2 aligns across 8 bases. From germline, CDR1 is SGHAT and CDR2 FQDESV (reference sequence). The CDR3 runs 15 residues. The V segment lost 4 bases and the J segment 8 bases; nucleotides outside the gene matches: 10.

About this clonotype: At one of its ends the junction is not consistent with the germline gene, which may arise from a read error. The rearrangement uses TRBV14 and TRBJ2-1; unclear D gene. The V gene's germline CDR1 is SGHDN and CDR2 FVKESK. The CDR3 is 14 amino acids. CDR3 protein: CASSQNLDTSEQSF. The CDR3 nucleotides read TGTGCCAGCAGCCAAAATCTCGACACCAGTGAGCAGTCCTTC.

Notes on this clonotype: An end of the junction does not agree with germline; a read error may underlie this. The rearrangement uses TRBV12-3 or TRBV12-4 and TRBJ2-5; TRBD1 aligns across 7 bases. CDR3 length equals 14 residues. The CDR3 coding sequence is TGTGCCAGCGCTCAGGGACAGTTCCAAGTGACCCAGTACTTC. This codes for CASAQGQFQVTQYF.

The sample holds a few counts of this clonotype. The conserved phenylalanine or tryptophan is not found at the CDR3 terminus, so this likely reflects a read error. This chain joins TRBV4-1 and TRBJ1-5; no reliable D call. Trimming shortened V by 0 bases and J by 3 bases, and 6 bases separated the two germline ends. The CDR3 extends over 14 amino acids. Per the germline V gene, CDR1 is MGHRA and CDR2 is YSYEKL. The CDR3 sequence: CASSQDTVNQPQHL. In DNA, the CDR3 is TGCGCCAGCAGCCAAGATACTGTCAATCAGCCCCAGCATCTT.

This clonotype was observed once. The chain joins TRBV4-1 to TRBJ2-5, with 10 bases that match TRBD2. The ends lost 4 bases at V and 8 bases at J; junction bases unmatched: 16. Germline V gene lookup returns CDR1 MGHRA and CDR2 YSYEKL. The CDR3 totals 17 residues. CDR3 sequence: CASSLDKSGRALETQYF. CDR3 bases: TGCGCCAGCAGCCTAGATAAGAGCGGGAGGGCCCTTGAAACCCAGTACTTC.

This clonotype was counted many times. V and J are TRBV5-6 and TRBJ2-1; 9 bases map to TRBD2. There are 18 residues in the CDR3. V was pared by 0 bases and J by 8 bases, with 15 bases of the junction left unmatched. Germline V gene lookup returns CDR1 SGHDT and CDR2 YYEEEE. DNA for the CDR3: TGTGCCAGCAGCTTGGCCGGGGTCGTTAGCGGGAGAATCGATGAGCAGTTCTTC. It translates to CASSLAGVVSGRIDEQFF.

Concerning this clonotype: The junction departs from germline at one end; a sequencing error may be responsible. The gene calls are TRBV7-8 and TRBJ2-1; 10 positions agree with TRBD2. The CDR3 consists of 16 residues. The germline V gene encodes CDR1 SGHVS and CDR2 FQNEAQ. CDR3 amino acids: CASSLFVTSGYNEQFF. The CDR3 DNA follows: TGTGCAAGCAGCTTATTTGTGACTAGCGGGTACAATGAGCAGTTCTTC.